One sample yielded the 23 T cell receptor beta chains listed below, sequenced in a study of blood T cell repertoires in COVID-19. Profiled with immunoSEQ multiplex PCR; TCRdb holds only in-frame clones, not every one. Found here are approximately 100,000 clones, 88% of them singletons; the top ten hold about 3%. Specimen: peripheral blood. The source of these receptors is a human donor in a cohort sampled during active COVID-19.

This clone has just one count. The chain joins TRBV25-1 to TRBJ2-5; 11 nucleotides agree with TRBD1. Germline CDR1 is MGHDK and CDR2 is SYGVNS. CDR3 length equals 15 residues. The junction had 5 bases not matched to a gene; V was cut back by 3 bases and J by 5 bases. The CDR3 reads CASSEGQGGGETQYF. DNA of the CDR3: TGTGCCAGCAGTGAGGGACAGGGGGGTGGGGAGACCCAGTACTTC.

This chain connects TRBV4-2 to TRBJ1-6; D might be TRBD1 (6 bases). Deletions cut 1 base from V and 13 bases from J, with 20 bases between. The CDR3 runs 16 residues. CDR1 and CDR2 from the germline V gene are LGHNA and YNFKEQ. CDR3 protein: CASSQVPGTTSFPLHF. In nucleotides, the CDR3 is TGTGCCAGCAGCCAAGTACCCGGGACAACCAGTTTCCCCCTCCACTTT.

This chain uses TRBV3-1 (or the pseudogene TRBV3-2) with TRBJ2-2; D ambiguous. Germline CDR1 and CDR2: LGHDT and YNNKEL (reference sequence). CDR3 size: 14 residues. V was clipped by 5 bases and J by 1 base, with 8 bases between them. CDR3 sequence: CASSIQRNTGELFF. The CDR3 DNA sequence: TGTGCCAGCAGCATACAGAGGAACACCGGGGAGCTGTTTTTT.

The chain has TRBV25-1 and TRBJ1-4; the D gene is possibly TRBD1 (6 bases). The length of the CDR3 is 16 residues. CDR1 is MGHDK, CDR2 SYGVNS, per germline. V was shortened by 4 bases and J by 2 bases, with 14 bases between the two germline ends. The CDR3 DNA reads TGTGCCAGCAGTGGAGGACAGAAGGTGACTAATGAAAAACTGTTTTTT. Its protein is CASSGGQKVTNEKLFF.

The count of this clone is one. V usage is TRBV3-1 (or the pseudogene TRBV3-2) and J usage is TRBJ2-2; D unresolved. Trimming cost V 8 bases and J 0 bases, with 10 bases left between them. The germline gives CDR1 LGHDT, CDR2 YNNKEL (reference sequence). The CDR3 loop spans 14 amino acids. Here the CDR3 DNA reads TGTGCCAGCTCTCGCGGCTCGAACACCGGGGAGCTGTTTTTT. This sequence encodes CASSRGSNTGELFF.

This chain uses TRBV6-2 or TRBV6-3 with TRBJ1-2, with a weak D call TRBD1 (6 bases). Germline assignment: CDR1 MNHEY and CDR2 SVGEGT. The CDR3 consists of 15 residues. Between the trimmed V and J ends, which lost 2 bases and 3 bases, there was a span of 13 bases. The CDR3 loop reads CASSYRPDSYYGYTF. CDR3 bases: TGTGCCAGCAGTTACAGGCCGGACAGCTACTATGGCTACACCTTC.

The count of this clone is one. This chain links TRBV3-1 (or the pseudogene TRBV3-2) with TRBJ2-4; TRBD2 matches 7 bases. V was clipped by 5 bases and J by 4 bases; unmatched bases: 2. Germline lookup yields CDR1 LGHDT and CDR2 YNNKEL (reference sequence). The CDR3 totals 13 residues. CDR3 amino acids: CASSGTTKNIQYF. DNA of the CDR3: TGTGCCAGCAGCGGGACTACAAAAAACATTCAGTACTTC.

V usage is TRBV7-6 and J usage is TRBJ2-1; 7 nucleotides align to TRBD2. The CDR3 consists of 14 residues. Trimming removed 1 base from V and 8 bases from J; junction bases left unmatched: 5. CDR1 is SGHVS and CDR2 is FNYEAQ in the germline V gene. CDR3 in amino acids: CASSLGLAGYEQFF. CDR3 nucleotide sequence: TGTGCCAGCAGCTTAGGACTAGCCGGCTATGAGCAGTTCTTC.

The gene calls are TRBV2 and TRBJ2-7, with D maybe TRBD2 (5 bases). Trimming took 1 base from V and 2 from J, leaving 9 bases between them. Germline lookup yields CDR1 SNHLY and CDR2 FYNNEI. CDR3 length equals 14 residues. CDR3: CASSEEDGAYEQYF. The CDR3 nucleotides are TGTGCCAGCAGTGAAGAGGACGGGGCCTACGAGCAGTACTTC. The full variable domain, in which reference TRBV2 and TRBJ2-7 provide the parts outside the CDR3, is EPEVTQTPSHQVTQMGQEVILRCVPISNHLYFYWYRQILGQKVEFLVSFYNNEISEKSEIFDDQFSVERPDGSNFTLKIRSTKLEDSAMYFCASSEEDGAYEQYFGPGTRLTVT.

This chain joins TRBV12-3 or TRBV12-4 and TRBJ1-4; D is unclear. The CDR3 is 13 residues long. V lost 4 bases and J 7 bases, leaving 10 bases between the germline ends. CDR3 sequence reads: CASSSSGSEKLFF. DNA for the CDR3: TGTGCCAGCAGTTCCTCGGGTAGTGAAAAACTGTTTTTT.

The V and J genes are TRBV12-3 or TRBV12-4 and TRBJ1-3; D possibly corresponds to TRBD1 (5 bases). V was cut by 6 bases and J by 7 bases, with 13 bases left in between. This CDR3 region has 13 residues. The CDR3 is CASSLGGGNTIYF. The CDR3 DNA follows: TGTGCCAGCAGCCTGGGGGGAGGGAACACCATATATTTT.

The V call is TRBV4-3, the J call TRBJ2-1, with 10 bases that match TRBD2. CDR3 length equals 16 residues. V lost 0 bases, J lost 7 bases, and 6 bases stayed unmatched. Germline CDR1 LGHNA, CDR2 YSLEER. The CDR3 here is CASSQDLRTSGNEQFF. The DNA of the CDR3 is TGCGCCAGCAGCCAAGATCTAAGGACTAGCGGAAATGAGCAGTTCTTC.

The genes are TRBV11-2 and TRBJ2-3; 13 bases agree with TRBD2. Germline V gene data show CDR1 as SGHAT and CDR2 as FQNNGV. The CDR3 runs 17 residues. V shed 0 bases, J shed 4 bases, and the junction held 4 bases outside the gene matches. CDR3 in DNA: TGTGCCAGCAGCTTAGATCCGGGACTAGCGGGGTCAGATACGCAGTATTTT. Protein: CASSLDPGLAGSDTQYF.

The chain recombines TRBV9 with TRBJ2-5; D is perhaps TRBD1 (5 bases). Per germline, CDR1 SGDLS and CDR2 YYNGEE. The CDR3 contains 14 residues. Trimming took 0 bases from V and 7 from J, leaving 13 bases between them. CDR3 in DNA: TGTGCCAGCAGCGTAGGAGGCAGGGTTGGGACCCAGTACTTC. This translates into CASSVGGRVGTQYF.

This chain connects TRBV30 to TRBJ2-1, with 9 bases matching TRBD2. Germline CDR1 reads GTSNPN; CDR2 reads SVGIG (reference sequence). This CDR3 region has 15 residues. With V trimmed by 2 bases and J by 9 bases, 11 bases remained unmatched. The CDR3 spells CAWSRTSARFSEQFF. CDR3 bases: TGTGCCTGGAGTCGGACTAGCGCCAGATTTAGTGAGCAGTTCTTC.

CDR3 loop: CASSLSAWRDSNQPQHF. Here the CDR3 DNA reads TGTGCCAGCAGCTTGTCGGCGTGGAGGGATAGCAATCAGCCCCAGCATTTT. The J gene is TRBJ1-5, the V gene TRBV5-6, with D hard to call. The CDR3 is 17 amino acids. CDR1 and CDR2 from the germline V gene are SGHDT and YYEEEE. The V end lost 1 base, the J end lost 0 bases, and 14 bases lay between the germline ends.

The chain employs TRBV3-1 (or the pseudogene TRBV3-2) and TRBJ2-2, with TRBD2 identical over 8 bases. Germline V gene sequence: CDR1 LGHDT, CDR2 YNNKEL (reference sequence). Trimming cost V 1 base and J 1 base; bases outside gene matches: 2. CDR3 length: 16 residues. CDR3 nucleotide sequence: TGTGCCAGCAGCCAAGTCAGCGGGGGGAACACCGGGGAGCTGTTTTTT. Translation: CASSQVSGGNTGELFF.

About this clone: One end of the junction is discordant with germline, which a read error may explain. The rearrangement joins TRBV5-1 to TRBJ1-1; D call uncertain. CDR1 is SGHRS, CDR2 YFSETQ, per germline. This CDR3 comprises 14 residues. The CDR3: CVSSLSGVGTEAFF. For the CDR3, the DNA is TGCGTCAGCAGCTTGTCCGGGGTAGGGACTGAAGCTTTCTTT.

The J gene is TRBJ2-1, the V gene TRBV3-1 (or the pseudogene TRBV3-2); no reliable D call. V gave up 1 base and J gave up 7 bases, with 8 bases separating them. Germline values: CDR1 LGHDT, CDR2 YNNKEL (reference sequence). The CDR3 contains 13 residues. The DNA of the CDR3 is TGTGCCAGCAGCCAAGGCCCTAATAATGAGCAGTTCTTC. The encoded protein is CASSQGPNNEQFF.

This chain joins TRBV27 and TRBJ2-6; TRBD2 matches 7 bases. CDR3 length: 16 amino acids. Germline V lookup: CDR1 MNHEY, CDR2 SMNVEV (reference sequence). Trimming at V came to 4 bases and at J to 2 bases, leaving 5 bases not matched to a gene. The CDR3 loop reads CASSSRAGAGANVLTF. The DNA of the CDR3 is TGTGCCAGCAGTTCTCGCGCGGGGGCTGGGGCCAACGTCCTGACTTTC.

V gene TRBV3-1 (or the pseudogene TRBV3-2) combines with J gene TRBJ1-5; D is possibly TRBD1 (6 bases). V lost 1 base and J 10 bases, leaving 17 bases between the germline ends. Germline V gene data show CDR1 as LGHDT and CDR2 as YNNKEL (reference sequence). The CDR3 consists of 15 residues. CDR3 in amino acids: CASSQGQGIVSPQHF. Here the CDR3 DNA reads TGTGCCAGCAGCCAAGGCCAGGGGATCGTCTCTCCCCAGCATTTT.

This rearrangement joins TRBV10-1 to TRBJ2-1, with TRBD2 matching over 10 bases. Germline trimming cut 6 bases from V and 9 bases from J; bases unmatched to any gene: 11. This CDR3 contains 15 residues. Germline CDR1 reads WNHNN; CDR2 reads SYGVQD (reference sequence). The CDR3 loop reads CASRSSGGSQGEQFF. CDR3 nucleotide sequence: TGCGCCAGCAGAAGTAGCGGGGGGTCGCAGGGTGAGCAGTTCTTC.

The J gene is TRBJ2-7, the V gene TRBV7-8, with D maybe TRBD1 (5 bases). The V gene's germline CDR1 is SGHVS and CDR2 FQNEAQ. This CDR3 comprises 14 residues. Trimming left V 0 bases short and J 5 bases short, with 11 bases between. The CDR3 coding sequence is TGTGCCAGCAGCTTAGCGGATAAGGGGCACGAGCAGTACTTC. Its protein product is CASSLADKGHEQYF.